The 6 T cell receptor beta chains below all came from one sample that was sequenced in a study of tumor-infiltrating lymphocytes in primary liver carcinoma (dated by TCRdb to the late 2010s). Without any cell sorting, total RNA and DNA were co-extracted from about 20-30 mg of bulk tissue using the AllPrep DNA/RNA mini kit. The run used an Illumina HiSeq 2500. Starting from approximately 500 ng total RNA, TCRbeta-specific cDNA was produced by reverse transcription with a constant-region primer and ProtoScript II reverse transcriptase. Construction of the TCRbeta libraries relied on three nested rounds of multiplex PCR, following a slightly modified ARM-PCR procedure. Multiplex TRBV1-TRBV30 forward primers and a Cbeta reverse primer were used in the first two PCR rounds, each of which was run for approximately 10 cycles. Starting from the raw public reads, TCRdb applied fastp trimming at Q25, assembled clones with MiXCR and retained in-frame beta chains. CDR3 protein duplicates are merged, each entry listing the most common genes and DNA. Counted in this sample were 44,000 or so distinct CDR3 sequences; over 65% of them appeared once. The ten most abundant clones make up less than 35% of the sample.

Sample: liver tumor tissue from sampling region 5. The cell subset or site label on this specimen signifies: tumor region T5, tumor centre. The receptors stem from a man aged 40-49 years with primary liver carcinoma and hepatitis B virus infection.

As for this clonotype: The junction departs from the called germline gene at one end, perhaps through a read error. V and J are TRBV11-3 and TRBJ2-1, with D maybe TRBD2 (6 bases). The CDR3 loop spans 14 amino acids. Germline CDR1 is SGHNT and CDR2 is YENEEA. CDR3 DNA sequence: TGTGCCAACAGCGGAGGGCCGGGAGTCAATGAACAGTTCTTC. Residues: CANSGGPGVNEQFF.

At least ten counts were recorded for this clonotype. V and J are TRBV12-3 or TRBV12-4 and TRBJ1-4, with 9 bases matching TRBD1. The CDR3 consists of 15 residues. Germline trimming cut 5 bases from V and 6 bases from J; bases unmatched to any gene: 7. The CDR3 DNA reads TGTGCCAGCAGTCCAGGGGGACAGGGATATGAAAAACTGTTTTTT. It specifies CASSPGGQGYEKLFF.

Points on this clonotype: A clone one base away is much larger, so this may be a read error. V usage is TRBV28 and J usage is TRBJ2-4, with D unclear. V was cut by 7 bases and J by 11 bases, with 18 bases left in between. The CDR3 covers 13 residues. Germline V CDR1 and CDR2: MDHEN, SYDVKM. CDR3 region: CASIGSAPCVQYF. CDR3 coding DNA: TGTGCCAGCATTGGTTCGGCCCCATGTGTTCAGTACTTC.

Remarks on this clonotype: Since a much larger clone is just one base distant, this may be a read error. V and J are TRBV12-3 or TRBV12-4 and TRBJ1-5; maybe TRBD1 (6 bases). The CDR3 extends over 14 amino acids. The CDR3, as DNA: TGTGCCAGCAGTTTAACCCAGGGGCATCAGCCCCGGCATTTT. Protein: CASSLTQGHQPRHF.

This clonotype was seen more than once but under ten times. Relative to the germline gene, one junction end is altered; a read error may explain this. The gene calls are TRBV12-3 or TRBV12-4 and TRBJ2-7; perhaps TRBD2 as D (5 bases). The length of the CDR3 is 13 residues. The CDR3 bases are TGTACCAGCAGGCCCACGTGGGAGCAAGAGCAGTACTTC. Its translation is CTSRPTWEQEQYF.

As regards this clonotype: Germline and junction disagree at one end, which may indicate a read error. The V call is TRBV12-3 or TRBV12-4, the J call TRBJ2-1; 9 nucleotides line up with TRBD2. CDR3 size: 17 residues. The CDR3: CASSLKVSGSSHNEQFF. CDR3 DNA sequence: TGTGCCAGCAGTTTAAAGGTTAGCGGGAGCTCCCACAATGAGCAGTTCTTC.